The 6 T cell receptor beta chains in this list originate from one sample, sequenced in a study of blood T cell repertoires in COVID-19. Profiling relied on immunoSEQ multiplex PCR, and the TCRdb table lists in-frame clones only, not all of them. The table has approximately 190,000 clones, roughly 81% seen once; the top ten hold 5.1%. Sequencing was done on a sample of peripheral blood. The receptor set was obtained from a woman in her seventies with active or convalescent COVID-19.

The chain couples TRBV9 to TRBJ2-2, with D unresolved. V shed 5 bases and J shed 7 bases, with 15 bases lying between them. CDR3 size: 14 residues. Looked up from germline, CDR1 is SGDLS and CDR2 is YYNGEE. CDR3: CASSATHGIGELFF. The DNA of the CDR3 is TGTGCCAGCAGTGCAACACATGGTATCGGGGAGCTGTTTTTT.

CDR3 nucleotide sequence: TGTGCCACCAGCAGTTTAACTAGGAGCTCCTACAATGAGCAGTTCTTC. This translates into CATSSLTRSSYNEQFF. The chain is built from TRBV15 and TRBJ2-1; perhaps TRBD2 as D (5 bases). Trimming left V 3 bases short and J 0 bases short, with 12 bases between. This CDR3 has 16 amino acids. The V gene's germline CDR1 is LNHNV and CDR2 YYDKDF (reference sequence).

This sequence joins TRBV11-3 and TRBJ2-3, with 13 bases aligning to TRBD2. The CDR3 consists of 16 residues. The V gene's germline CDR1 is SGHNT and CDR2 YENEEA. V shed 3 bases and J 4 bases; nucleotides not matched to a gene: 4. DNA of the CDR3: TGTGCCAGCAGCTTCGGACTAGCGGGAGAGGCAGATACGCAGTATTTT. Its protein is CASSFGLAGEADTQYF.

The V gene is TRBV9, the J gene TRBJ2-5; the D gene is possibly TRBD2 (6 bases). The CDR3 is made up of 15 amino acids. V was trimmed by 0 bases and J by 4 bases, leaving 13 bases between them. Germline lookup yields CDR1 SGDLS and CDR2 YYNGEE. CDR3 residues: CASSVEFGSGETQYF. The DNA of the CDR3 is TGTGCCAGCAGCGTAGAGTTTGGTAGCGGAGAGACCCAGTACTTC.

The chain uses TRBV6-5 and TRBJ2-7, with 8 bases lining up with TRBD1. The V segment lost 5 bases and the J segment 1 base; nucleotides outside the gene matches: 4. This CDR3 is built from 14 residues. Germline V CDR1 and CDR2: MNHEY, SVGAGI. CDR3: CASSRTGYSYEQYF. The CDR3, as DNA: TGTGCCAGCAGTAGGACAGGGTATTCCTACGAGCAGTACTTC.

This clone was seen more than once but under ten times. The V and J genes are TRBV6-6 and TRBJ1-5; a weak D match, TRBD1 (6 bases). Trimming left V 2 bases short and J 7 bases short, with 9 bases between. Germline CDR1 MNHNY, CDR2 SVGAGI (reference sequence). The CDR3 runs 13 residues. The CDR3 spells CASSYEGGQPQHF. In nucleotides, the CDR3 is TGTGCCAGCAGTTACGAAGGGGGACAGCCCCAGCATTTT.